This T cell receptor (beta chain) was recorded in a study of spatial heterogeneity in lung cancer. This clonotype was counted many times. The antigen is unknown. Study findings and constraints: The study found that expanded intratumoral alpha and beta TCR counts tracked tumor mutation counts.

Germline-derived CDR1 and CDR2 are LNHNV and YYDKDF (reference sequence). Trimming took 1 base from V and 1 from J, leaving 9 bases between them. The CDR3 extends over 15 amino acids. The sample's time point: sample taken at primary tumor resection. TCRdb independently ran MiXCR on the 5' RACE reads; one entry per CDR3 protein. The sample records 9,500 to 13,000 distinct CDR3 sequences, less than 15% being singletons. This TCR was recovered from a male donor with early-stage non-small cell lung cancer. This chain uses TRBV15 with TRBJ2-3; D possibly corresponds to TRBD2 (5 bases). The sequences come from lung tumor tissue, collected at surgery. CDR3 coding DNA: TGTGCCACCAGCAGAGGAGGGATGGGCACAGATACGCAGTATTTT. Residues: CATSRGGMGTDTQYF.